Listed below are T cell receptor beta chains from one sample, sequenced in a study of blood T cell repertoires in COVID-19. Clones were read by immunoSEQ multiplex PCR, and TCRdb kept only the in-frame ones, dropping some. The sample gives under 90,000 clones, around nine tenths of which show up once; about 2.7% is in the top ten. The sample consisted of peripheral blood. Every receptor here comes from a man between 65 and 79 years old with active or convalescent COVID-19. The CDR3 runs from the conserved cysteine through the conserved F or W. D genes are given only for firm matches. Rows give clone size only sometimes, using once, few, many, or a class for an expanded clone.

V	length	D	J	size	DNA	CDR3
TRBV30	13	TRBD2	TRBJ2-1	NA	TGTGCCCGCACTAGCGGGAGGGGCAATGAGCAGTTCTTC	CARTSGRGNEQFF
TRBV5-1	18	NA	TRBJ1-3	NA	TGCGCCAGCAGCTTGGAGCCATTCAGGGCCCGCTCTGGAAACACCATATATTTT	CASSLEPFRARSGNTIYF
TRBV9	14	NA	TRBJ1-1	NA	TGTGCCAGCAGCTCTCGAACAGTAAACACTGAAGCTTTCTTT	CASSSRTVNTEAFF
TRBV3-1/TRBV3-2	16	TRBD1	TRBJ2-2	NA	TGTGCCAGCAGCCAGAGATTCAGGGGGAATACCGGGGAGCTGTTTTTT	CASSQRFRGNTGELFF
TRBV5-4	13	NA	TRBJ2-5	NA	TGTGCCAGCAGTTTATGGGGCTTGGAGACCCAGTACTTC	CASSLWGLETQYF
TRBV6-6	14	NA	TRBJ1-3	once	TGTGCCAGCACCATGGACAACTCTGGAAACACCATATATTTT	CASTMDNSGNTIYF
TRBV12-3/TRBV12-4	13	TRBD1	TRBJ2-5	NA	TGTGCCAGCAGTTTAGTACAGGGGGAGACCCAGTACTTC	CASSLVQGETQYF
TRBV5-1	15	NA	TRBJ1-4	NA	TGCGCCAGCAGATTCGACGGGGCAACTAATGAAAAACTGTTTTTT	CASRFDGATNEKLFF
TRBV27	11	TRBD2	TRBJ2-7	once	TGTGCCAGCGGGGGGGTTAGGGAGCAGTACTTC	CASGGVREQYF
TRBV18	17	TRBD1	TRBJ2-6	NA	TGTGCCAGCTCACGGGACAGGGAGGTCTCTGGGGCCAACGTCCTGACTTTC	CASSRDREVSGANVLTF
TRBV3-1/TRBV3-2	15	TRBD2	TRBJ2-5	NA	TGTGCCAGCAGCCAAGTAGCGGGGACTCAAGAGACCCAGTACTTC	CASSQVAGTQETQYF
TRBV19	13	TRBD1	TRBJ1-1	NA	TGTGCCAGTAGTGGCGGGACAGGGTTTGAAGCTTTCTTT	CASSGGTGFEAFF
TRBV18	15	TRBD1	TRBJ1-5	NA	TGTGCCAGCTCACCCCCGGGACAGCGCTATCAGCCCCAGCATTTT	CASSPPGQRYQPQHF
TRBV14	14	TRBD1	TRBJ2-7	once	TGTGCCAGCAGCCAAGTAGGGGGCTATTACGAGCAGTACTTC	CASSQVGGYYEQYF
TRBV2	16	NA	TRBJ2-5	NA	TGTGCCCGAGGCGGGCCTCAACGGGGAATGAGAGAGACCCAGTACTTC	CARGGPQRGMRETQYF
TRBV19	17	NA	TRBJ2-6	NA	TGTGCCAGTAGTATTCTAGGCAGGGTATCTGGGGCCAACGTCCTGACTTTC	CASSILGRVSGANVLTF
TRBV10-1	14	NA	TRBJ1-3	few	TGCGCCAGCAGAGCGTCGGGAGCTGGAAACACCATATATTTT	CASRASGAGNTIYF
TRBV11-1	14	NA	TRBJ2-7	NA	TGTGCCAGCAGCGAGGCCCGTACTTGGAGTGAGCAGTACTTC	CASSEARTWSEQYF
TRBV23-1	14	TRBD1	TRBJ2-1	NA	TGCGCCAGCAGTAGGCGACAGGGAAACAATGAGCAGTTCTTC	CASSRRQGNNEQFF
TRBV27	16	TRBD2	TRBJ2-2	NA	TGTGCCAGCAGTTTACGGCTAGCGGGAGGGTCCGGGGAGCTGTTTTTT	CASSLRLAGGSGELFF
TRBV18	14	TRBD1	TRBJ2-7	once	TGTGCCAGCTCCGTCTCCGGGACAGGGATCGAGCAGTACTTC	CASSVSGTGIEQYF
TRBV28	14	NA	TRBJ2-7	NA	TGTGCCAGCAGTTCCCCGGGGAGCTCCTACGAGCAGTACTTC	CASSSPGSSYEQYF
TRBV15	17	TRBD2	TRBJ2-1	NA	TGTGCCACCAGCAGAGATCTAGGCGCGGGAGGGCCTGGTGAGCAGTTCTTC	CATSRDLGAGGPGEQFF
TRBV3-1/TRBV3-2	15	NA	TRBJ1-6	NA	TGTGCCAGCAGCGGGGGCCGTCGGGATAATTCACCCCTCCACTTT	CASSGGRRDNSPLHF
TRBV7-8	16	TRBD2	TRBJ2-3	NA	TGTGCCAGCAGCTTTCCAGCGGGGGGTATCTTAAATACGCAGTATTTT	CASSFPAGGILNTQYF
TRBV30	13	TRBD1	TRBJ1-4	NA	TGTGCCTGGGGGACAGGGGGCTTGGAAAAACTGTTTTTT	CAWGTGGLEKLFF
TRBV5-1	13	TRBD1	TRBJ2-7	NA	TGCGCCAGCAGCCCCGGGACAGTTCACGAGCAGTACTTC	CASSPGTVHEQYF
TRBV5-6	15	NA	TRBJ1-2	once	TGTGCCAGCAGCCCGGACCTTCAGGAGGACTATGGCTACACCTTC	CASSPDLQEDYGYTF
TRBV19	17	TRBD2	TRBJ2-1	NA	TGTGCCAGTACCTACCGGGGACTAGCGGGAGTGTTGCGTGAGCAGTTCTTC	CASTYRGLAGVLREQFF
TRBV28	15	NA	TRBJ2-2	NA	TGTGCCAGCCTCCCCCTCAGGGCGAACACCGGGGAGCTGTTTTTT	CASLPLRANTGELFF
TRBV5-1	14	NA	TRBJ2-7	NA	TGCGCCAGCAGCCTCGGGACAAAGCCTACCGAGCAGTACTTC	CASSLGTKPTEQYF
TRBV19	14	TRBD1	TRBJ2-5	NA	TGTGCCAGTAGTATTACAGGGGGCTGGGAGACCCAGTACTTC	CASSITGGWETQYF
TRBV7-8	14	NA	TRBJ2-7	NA	TGTGCCAGCAGCCTCGCATGGGGGGCCTACGAGCAGTACTTC	CASSLAWGAYEQYF
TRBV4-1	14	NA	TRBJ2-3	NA	TGCGCCAGCAGCCAAGATCCAGGGCGAGATACGCAGTATTTT	CASSQDPGRDTQYF
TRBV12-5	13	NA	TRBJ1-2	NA	TGTGCTAGTGGTTTCTCGGGGTACGGTGGCTACACCTTC	CASGFSGYGGYTF
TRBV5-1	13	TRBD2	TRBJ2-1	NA	TGCGCCAGCAGCGAGGAGGGCGCGGGGGATCGGTTCTTC	CASSEEGAGDRFF
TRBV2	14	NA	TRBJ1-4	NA	TGTGCCAGCAGCCCGACGGGAACTAATGAAAAACTGTTTTTT	CASSPTGTNEKLFF
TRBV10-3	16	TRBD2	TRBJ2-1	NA	TGTGCCATCAGCCCTACTAGCGGGAGCTCCTACAATGAGCAGTTCTTC	CAISPTSGSSYNEQFF
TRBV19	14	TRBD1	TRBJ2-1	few	TGTGCCAGTAACGATCAGGGGGTTTACAATGAGCAGTTCTTC	CASNDQGVYNEQFF
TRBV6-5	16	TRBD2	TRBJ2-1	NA	TGTGCCAGCAGTTACGGTCTGGCTAGCGGGGCGAATGAGCAGTTCTTC	CASSYGLASGANEQFF
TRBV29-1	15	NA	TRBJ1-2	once	TGCAGCGTTGAAGCTCCCCCGGACAGAATCTATGGCTACACCTTC	CSVEAPPDRIYGYTF
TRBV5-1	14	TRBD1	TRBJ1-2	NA	TGCGCCAGCAGCACGACAGGGGGGAGCTATGGCTACACCTTC	CASSTTGGSYGYTF
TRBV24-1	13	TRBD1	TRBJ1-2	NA	TGTGCCACCACCCGACAGGGTAGCTATGGCTACACCTTC	CATTRQGSYGYTF
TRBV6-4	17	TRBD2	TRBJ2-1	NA	TGTGCCAGCAGTTCCGGGACTAGCGGGGGGCCTGGGGATGAGCAGTTCTTC	CASSSGTSGGPGDEQFF
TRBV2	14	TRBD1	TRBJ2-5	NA	TGTGCCAGCAGTCGACAGGGGCAACAAGAGACCCAGTACTTC	CASSRQGQQETQYF
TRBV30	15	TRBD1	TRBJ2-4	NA	TGTGCCTGGAGTCTTCCGGGACAGTTATTAAACATTCAGTACTTC	CAWSLPGQLLNIQYF
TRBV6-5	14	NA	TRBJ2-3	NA	TGTGCCAGCAGTTATGGGCTCAGCACAGATACGCAGTATTTT	CASSYGLSTDTQYF
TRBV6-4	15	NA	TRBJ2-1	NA	TGTGCCAGCAGTCAACAGGGTAACTCCTACAATGAGCAGTTCTTC	CASSQQGNSYNEQFF
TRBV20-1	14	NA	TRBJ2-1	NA	TGCAGTGCTAGTTTGGAGGGCCGCAGCAATGAGCAGTTCTTC	CSASLEGRSNEQFF
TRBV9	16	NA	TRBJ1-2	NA	TGTGCCAGCAGCGTCGAGCTGAGACAGGACTTCTATGGCTACACCTTC	CASSVELRQDFYGYTF
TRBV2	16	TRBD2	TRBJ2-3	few	TGTGCCAGCGATGGGGCTTTAGCGGGAGGGACAGATACGCAGTATTTT	CASDGALAGGTDTQYF
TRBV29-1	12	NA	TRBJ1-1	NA	TGCAGCATAAGAACAGTTGGCACTGAAGCTTTCTTT	CSIRTVGTEAFF
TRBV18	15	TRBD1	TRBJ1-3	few	TGTGCCAGCTCTCCGGGACAGGGACGAGGAAACACCATATATTTT	CASSPGQGRGNTIYF
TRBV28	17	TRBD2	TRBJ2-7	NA	TGTGCCAGCAGTTCGTTTTCAGTGGCGGGAGGGCAGGGCGAGCAGTACTTC	CASSSFSVAGGQGEQYF